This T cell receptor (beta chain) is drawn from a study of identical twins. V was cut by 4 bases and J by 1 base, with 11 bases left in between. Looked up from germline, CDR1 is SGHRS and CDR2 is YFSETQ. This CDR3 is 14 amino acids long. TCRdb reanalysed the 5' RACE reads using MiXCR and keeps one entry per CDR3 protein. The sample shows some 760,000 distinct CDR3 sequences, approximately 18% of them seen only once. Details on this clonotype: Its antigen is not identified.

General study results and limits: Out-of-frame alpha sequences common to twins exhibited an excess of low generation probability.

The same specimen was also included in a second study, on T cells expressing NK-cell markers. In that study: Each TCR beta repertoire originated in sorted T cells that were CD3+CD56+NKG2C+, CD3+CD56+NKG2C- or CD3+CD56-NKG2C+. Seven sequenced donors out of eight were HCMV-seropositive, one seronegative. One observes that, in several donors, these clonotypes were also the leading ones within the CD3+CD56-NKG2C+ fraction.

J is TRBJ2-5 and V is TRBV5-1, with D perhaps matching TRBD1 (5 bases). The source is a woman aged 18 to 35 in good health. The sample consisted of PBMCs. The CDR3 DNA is TGCGCCAGCAGCCTCGACAGTAGCCAAGAGACCCAGTACTTC. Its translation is CASSLDSSQETQYF.